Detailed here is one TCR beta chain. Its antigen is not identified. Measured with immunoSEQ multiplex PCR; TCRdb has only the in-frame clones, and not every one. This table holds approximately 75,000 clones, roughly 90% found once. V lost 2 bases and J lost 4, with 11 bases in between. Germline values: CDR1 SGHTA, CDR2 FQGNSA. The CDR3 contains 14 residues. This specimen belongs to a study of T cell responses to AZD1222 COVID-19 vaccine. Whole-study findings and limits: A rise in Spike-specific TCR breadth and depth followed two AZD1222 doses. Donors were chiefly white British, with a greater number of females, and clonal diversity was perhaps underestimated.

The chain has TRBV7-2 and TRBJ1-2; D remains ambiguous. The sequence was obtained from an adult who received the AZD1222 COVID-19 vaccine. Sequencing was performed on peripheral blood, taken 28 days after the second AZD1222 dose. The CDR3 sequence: CASSLSPEFYGYTF. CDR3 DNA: TGTGCCAGCAGCTTAAGCCCAGAGTTCTATGGCTACACCTTC.